Listed below are T cell receptor beta chains from one sample, sequenced in a study of cytomegalovirus exposure and HLA in healthy donors. Some clones are missing from TCRdb's copy, which holds only in-frame ones; the method was immunoSEQ multiplex PCR. The sample has 200,000 to 250,000 clones, 80% to 85% seen once. Specimen: PBMCs. The receptors were gathered from a woman aged 25 to 39 in good health and CMV-seropositive. CDR3s include the opening cysteine and the closing phenylalanine or tryptophan. The D gene is left open where the match is weak. Clone size, where shown, is once, few, many, or a class for clones that have expanded.

j_gene: TRBJ2-1
v_gene: TRBV27
abundance: -
d_gene: -
CDR3nt: TGTGCCAGCAGTTCGGCATACAATGAGCAGTTCTTC
CDR3aa: CASSSAYNEQFF

j_gene: TRBJ1-1
v_gene: TRBV7-9
abundance: -
d_gene: -
CDR3nt: TGTGCCAGCAGCTTAGGGGGAAACCCTGAAGCTTTCTTT
CDR3aa: CASSLGGNPEAFF

j_gene: TRBJ1-3
v_gene: TRBV25-1
abundance: -
d_gene: TRBD1
CDR3nt: TGTGCCAGCAGTGGATTGACAGGGAGAAGTGGAAACACCATATATTTT
CDR3aa: CASSGLTGRSGNTIYF

j_gene: TRBJ2-7
v_gene: TRBV4-2
abundance: -
d_gene: TRBD1
CDR3nt: TGTGCCAGCAGCCAATCGACAGGGCCCCTCGCCGAGCAGTACTTC
CDR3aa: CASSQSTGPLAEQYF

j_gene: TRBJ1-2
v_gene: TRBV14
abundance: -
d_gene: -
CDR3nt: TGTGCCAGCAGCCCTTCCAGGCTTGAAGGCTACACCTTC
CDR3aa: CASSPSRLEGYTF

j_gene: TRBJ2-5
v_gene: TRBV19
abundance: -
d_gene: -
CDR3nt: TGTGCCAGTAGTACCCGGGGGGAGACCCAGTACTTC
CDR3aa: CASSTRGETQYF

j_gene: TRBJ1-1
v_gene: TRBV6-5
abundance: -
d_gene: -
CDR3nt: TGTGCCAGCAGTTACAAAAGGGCGCGTACTGAAGCTTTCTTT
CDR3aa: CASSYKRARTEAFF

j_gene: TRBJ2-1
v_gene: TRBV6-1
abundance: -
d_gene: -
CDR3nt: TGTGCCAGCAGTGACAGGGGTGGCAATGAGCAGTTCTTC
CDR3aa: CASSDRGGNEQFF

j_gene: TRBJ2-7
v_gene: TRBV28
abundance: -
d_gene: -
CDR3nt: TGTGCCAGCAGTTTGAACCCCGGGACGGCCCTGTACGAGCAGTACTTC
CDR3aa: CASSLNPGTALYEQYF

j_gene: TRBJ2-1
v_gene: TRBV11-2
abundance: -
d_gene: TRBD2
CDR3nt: TGTGCCAGCAGCCCCCGACTAGCGGGAGACAATGAGCAGTTCTTC
CDR3aa: CASSPRLAGDNEQFF

j_gene: TRBJ1-1
v_gene: TRBV6-5
abundance: few
d_gene: -
CDR3nt: TGTGCCACACTTCAGGGTATGAACACTGAAGCTTTCTTT
CDR3aa: CATLQGMNTEAFF

j_gene: TRBJ1-5
v_gene: TRBV25-1
abundance: few
d_gene: -
CDR3nt: TGTGCCAGCAGTGTAGGGGCCAGCAATCAGCCCCAGCATTTT
CDR3aa: CASSVGASNQPQHF

j_gene: TRBJ2-3
v_gene: TRBV7-2
abundance: -
d_gene: TRBD2
CDR3nt: TGTGCCAGCAGCGATAAAGGACTAGCGGGGCGCAGGGATACGCAGTATTTT
CDR3aa: CASSDKGLAGRRDTQYF

j_gene: TRBJ2-1
v_gene: TRBV27
abundance: once
d_gene: -
CDR3nt: TGTGCCAGCACTTTCCATAGTGGTGAGCAGTTCTTC
CDR3aa: CASTFHSGEQFF

j_gene: TRBJ1-1
v_gene: TRBV29-1
abundance: -
d_gene: -
CDR3nt: TGCAGCGTTTTTTTAATCGTCAAGAACACTGAAGCTTTCTTT
CDR3aa: CSVFLIVKNTEAFF

j_gene: TRBJ2-1
v_gene: TRBV11-1
abundance: -
d_gene: TRBD2
CDR3nt: TGTGCCAGCAGCTTTATCGGACTAGCGGGAGGTCTGGTTGAGCAGTTCTTC
CDR3aa: CASSFIGLAGGLVEQFF

j_gene: TRBJ2-1
v_gene: TRBV2
abundance: -
d_gene: TRBD1
CDR3nt: TGTGCCAGCAGTTCATTGGACAGGGGGGGCAATGAGCAGTTCTTC
CDR3aa: CASSSLDRGGNEQFF

j_gene: TRBJ1-1
v_gene: TRBV30
abundance: -
d_gene: -
CDR3nt: TGTGCCTGGAAGTATGACACTGAAGCTTTCTTT
CDR3aa: CAWKYDTEAFF

j_gene: TRBJ2-7
v_gene: TRBV5-6
abundance: -
d_gene: TRBD2
CDR3nt: TGTGCCAGCAGCCACAGAACGGGAGGCTTGATGGGGCAGTACTTC
CDR3aa: CASSHRTGGLMGQYF

j_gene: TRBJ1-2
v_gene: TRBV7-2
abundance: -
d_gene: -
CDR3nt: TGTGCCAGCGGAATACTCGCAGGGGATTTGCGCGGCTACACCTTC
CDR3aa: CASGILAGDLRGYTF

j_gene: TRBJ2-7
v_gene: TRBV15
abundance: -
d_gene: -
CDR3nt: TGTGCCACCAGCAGAGTTGAGTCGTCCGAGCAGTACTTC
CDR3aa: CATSRVESSEQYF

j_gene: TRBJ2-1
v_gene: TRBV7-6
abundance: -
d_gene: -
CDR3nt: TGTGCCAGCAGCCGCTTAAGGGAAGGAGAGCAGTTCTTC
CDR3aa: CASSRLREGEQFF

j_gene: TRBJ1-4
v_gene: TRBV29-1
abundance: -
d_gene: -
CDR3nt: TGCAGCGTTGAAGTGGTACAGGGTTTAGGCGGAAAACTGTTTTTT
CDR3aa: CSVEVVQGLGGKLFF

j_gene: TRBJ2-6
v_gene: TRBV4-3
abundance: -
d_gene: -
CDR3nt: TGCGCCAGCAGCCAAGTGCGAGATTCTGGGGCCAACGTCCTGACTTTC
CDR3aa: CASSQVRDSGANVLTF

j_gene: TRBJ2-1
v_gene: TRBV2
abundance: -
d_gene: TRBD2
CDR3nt: TGTGCCAGCTCCGGGACTAGCTCCTACAATGAGCAGTTCTTC
CDR3aa: CASSGTSSYNEQFF